This T cell receptor beta chain was captured by sequencing in a study of shared clonotypes between healthy human individuals (dated by TCRdb to about 2020). General notes on the study: The cohort included a few men and a couple of women between 18 and 49 years of age. Per donor, three plates each were used for CD4 naive and CD4 memory, two for CD8 naive, and one for CD8 memory. Blood TCR repertoires of a handful of healthy adults were deeply sequenced to estimate repertoire size and the extent of clonotype sharing between individuals. Different laboratories and diverse techniques were used to prepare libraries and sequence TCR repertoires, to increase sequencing depth and limit assay-specific biases. Between about 0.9 and 9 billion PBMCs per donor were obtained by leukapheresis. On the study overall, not on this receptor specifically: Compared with non-shared clonotypes, clonotypes shared by all four sorted-subset donors had higher generation probabilities. Estimated clonotype richness was generally larger for naive than for memory subsets. Pairwise subsampling led to the expectation that sequencing depth would affect the degree of clonotype sharing among donors. Only blood was sampled, and tissue TCR repertoires likely differ from those in blood. When a handful of donors were compared, the shared fraction of clonotypes was 5% to 6.5% for naive CD4, roughly 3.4% for naive CD8, roughly 2.5% for memory CD4, and approximately 0.4% for memory CD8. Rarefaction of sorted-subset datasets indicated incomplete sequencing despite the large sequencing depth. The genetic and exposure-history diversity represented was limited by the small number of donors.

This clone was observed a single time. The antigen it binds to is not known. One end of the junction does not line up with germline, which may come from a read error. Using the deep immunoSEQ assay, multiplex PCR amplified TCR CDR3 regions from genomic DNA. For each cell subset, the extracted genomic DNA was distributed evenly across all wells of several immunoSEQ 96-well plates, and each plate served as one replicate. For sorted subsets, about 200 ng genomic DNA, equal to 25,000 to 35,000 T cell genomes, was loaded into each replicate PCR. The purified libraries were quantified using a Qubit 3.0 fluorometer, sized with a Bioanalyzer 2100, and then quantified again using the KAPA Library Quantification kit. Every immunoSEQ 96-well plate was sequenced on a dedicated single-read 150-cycle Illumina NextSeq 550 flow cell. The original pipeline was this. Because the immunoSEQ output held only junctional sequences and lacked quality scores, the filtering could not match the filtering applied to full-length reads. To assign V/J genes and CDR3, sequences were annotated using PyIR, a Python wrapper for IgBLAST v1.9, with IMGT germline references. Reads with weak V/J assignments (E-value above 1e-6), missing CDR3, stop codons, out-of-frame junctions, or ambiguous translated residues were removed. V3J clonotypes were defined by identical inferred V gene, J gene, and CDR3 amino acid sequence. Percentage overlap between repertoires was computed as shared unique clonotypes divided by the size of the smaller repertoire. Repertoire richness was assessed with RTK rarefaction, the Chao1 estimator, and Recon v2.1 estimates of unobserved clonotypes. OLGA was used to compute generation probabilities for all TCRbeta clonotypes that the gDNA method yielded from a few donors. As stored in TCRdb, this immuneACCESS dataset retains in-frame rearrangements with V and J assigned. A fraction of the clones does not appear; measured against another copy, unresolved V genes explain less than half of the discrepancy, and the remainder lacks a known reason. The V and J calls and clone size were taken over from that table, and D and trimming were inferred from the DNA. The sample profile shows about 2.4 million clones; 90% to 95% of them were found once. Of the sample, roughly 0.39% is held by the ten largest clones.

Donors were healthy HIV-negative adults with no recently reported acute infections or vaccinations. All donors were Caucasian adults living in Nashville, Tennessee, USA. CD4+ T cells were enriched through magnetic negative selection, after which naive cells were positively selected on CD45RA and the remaining negative fraction served as the memory subset. Blood was collected by leukapheresis, and PBMCs were isolated by Ficoll-Histopaque density gradient centrifugation and then cryopreserved in liquid nitrogen vapor phase. Analytical flow cytometry was used to check the purity and quantity of every magnetically sorted T cell population. Genomic DNA was isolated from every sorted fraction and measured by UV absorbance on a Nanodrop 2000c. This sequence originates from a man aged 18 to 29 in good health. Some clones in this sample may be carry-over from other donors' samples. The sample consisted of naive CD4+ T cells from PBMCs. The cell subset or site label, as the study defines it: CD45RA+ positively selected.

The DNA sequence follows: TGTGCCAGCAGCCCGGGACTAGCGGGAGAGGAACACCGGGGAGCTGTTTTT. This gives the protein CASSPGLAGEEHRGAVF. The rearrangement joined TRBV14 to TRBJ2-2, with 14 bases matching TRBD2. The germline V gene encodes CDR1 SGHDN and CDR2 FVKESK. Reading from cysteine to phenylalanine, the CDR3 counts 17 amino acids. Of the read, only the CDR3 DNA is kept; its 51 bases are in frame from base 1.